One and the same sample provided the 32 T cell receptor beta chains below, sequenced in a study of T cells in localized non-small cell lung cancer. Here immunoSEQ multiplex PCR was the method, and the copy in TCRdb shows in-frame clones only, minus some. The sample yields around 15,000 clones, roughly 90% seen once. The sequenced sample was peripheral blood mononuclear cells, obtained before any cancer treatment. Source of these receptors: a man aged 40 to 69 with stage III lung adenocarcinoma.

The chain links TRBV28 to TRBJ1-1, with 11 bases aligning to TRBD1. V shed 5 bases and J 6 bases; nucleotides not matched to a gene: 2. In germline, CDR1 is MDHEN, CDR2 SYDVKM. The CDR3 is made up of 13 amino acids. For the CDR3, the DNA is TGTGCCAGCAGTGGACAGGGGGCTCCTGAAGCTTTCTTT. This encodes CASSGQGAPEAFF.

The chain links TRBV5-6 to TRBJ2-7; D is perhaps TRBD1 (5 bases). The germline gives CDR1 SGHDT, CDR2 YYEEEE. This CDR3 region has 13 residues. Trimming shortened V by 1 base and J by 3 bases, and 8 bases separated the two germline ends. The CDR3 loop reads CASSLQGSYEQYF. CDR3 nucleotides: TGTGCCAGCAGCTTGCAGGGAAGCTACGAGCAGTACTTC.

V gene TRBV6-6 combines with J gene TRBJ2-2; 8 positions agree with TRBD2. The CDR3 consists of 15 residues. Germline CDR1 MNHNY, CDR2 SVGAGI (reference sequence). The trim removed 0 bases at V and 6 bases at J, leaving 3 bases unmatched. This CDR3 reads CASSYSGGRSGELFF. The CDR3 DNA sequence: TGTGCCAGCAGTTACTCGGGCGGGAGGTCCGGGGAGCTGTTTTTT.

This clone showed up just once. The chain links TRBV7-6 to TRBJ2-7, with D hard to call. The V and J ends lost 1 base and 5 bases respectively, with 15 bases between them. Per the germline V gene, CDR1 is SGHVS and CDR2 is FNYEAQ. The CDR3 consists of 15 residues. The CDR3 loop reads CASSLGSPVGNEQYF. CDR3 nucleotides: TGTGCCAGCAGCTTAGGCTCTCCGGTGGGAAACGAGCAGTACTTC.

The chain couples TRBV21-1 to TRBJ2-1. TRBV21-1 is recorded as a pseudogene. CDR3 length: 12 amino acids. The CDR3 sequence is CAGTPSWNEQFF. The CDR3 DNA reads TGTGCCGGAACTCCGTCGTGGAATGAGCAGTTCTTC.

This chain links TRBV25-1 with TRBJ2-7; perhaps TRBD2 as D (6 bases). There are 13 residues in the CDR3. V was cut by 3 bases and J by 4 bases, with 10 bases left in between. Per germline, CDR1 MGHDK and CDR2 SYGVNS. The CDR3 region is CASSDGTEYEQYF. CDR3 nucleotides: TGTGCCAGCAGTGACGGGACTGAATACGAGCAGTACTTC.

The chain joins TRBV27 to TRBJ2-7, with 11 bases matching TRBD2. The germline gives CDR1 MNHEY, CDR2 SMNVEV (reference sequence). V lost 3 bases, J lost 4 bases, and 8 bases stayed unmatched. The CDR3 length is 16 residues. CDR3 DNA sequence: TGTGCCAGCAGTTTGTTTAGCGGGAGGGGGGATTACGAGCAGTACTTC. Translating it yields CASSLFSGRGDYEQYF.

The chain combines TRBV7-9 with TRBJ2-1; maybe TRBD2 (6 bases). With 3 bases removed from V and 7 bases from J, the gap between germline ends came to 13 bases. CDR1 and CDR2 (germline): SEHNR, FQNEAQ (reference sequence). The CDR3 length is 14 residues. CDR3: CASSFAGNLNEQFF. The CDR3 region has the DNA TGTGCCAGCAGCTTTGCGGGAAATCTAAATGAGCAGTTCTTC.

The chain links TRBV4-3 to TRBJ2-3; D remains ambiguous. This CDR3 region has 14 residues. Trimming removed 4 bases from V and 0 bases from J, with 8 bases in between. From germline, CDR1 is LGHNA and CDR2 YSLEER. The CDR3 loop is CASSLAISTDTQYF. CDR3 sequence (DNA): TGCGCCAGCAGCCTGGCGATAAGCACAGATACGCAGTATTTT.

The CDR3 nucleotides read TGTGCCAGCTCACCAATCGGGGGGAACACCGGGGAGCTGTTTTTT. Translated: CASSPIGGNTGELFF. The chain couples TRBV18 to TRBJ2-2; the D gene is possibly TRBD2 (6 bases). Germline loops: CDR1 KGHSH, CDR2 LQKENI. The V and J ends lost 2 bases and 1 base respectively, with 8 bases between them. CDR3 length: 15 amino acids.

This chain links TRBV7-2 with TRBJ1-3; TRBD1 matches 8 bases. This CDR3 is 17 amino acids long. Germline V gives CDR1 SGHTA, CDR2 FQGNSA. V lost 2 bases and J lost 7; bases outside the gene matches: 13. In nucleotides, the CDR3 is TGTGCCAGCAGCTTAAGGCCAGGGGGCCTGGAAGGGAACACCATATATTTT. This sequence encodes CASSLRPGGLEGNTIYF.

The sample holds one count of this clone. The CDR3 coding sequence is TGTGCCAGCAGGGGACTAGCGTCCAATGAGCAGTTCTTC. Protein: CASRGLASNEQFF. V is TRBV2 and J is TRBJ2-1; 10 bases agree with TRBD2. The V gene end was trimmed by 6 bases and the J gene end by 6 bases; junction bases not matched to a gene: 2. Looked up from germline, CDR1 is SNHLY and CDR2 is FYNNEI. There are 13 residues in the CDR3.

The rearrangement joins TRBV30 to TRBJ2-7, with a weak D call TRBD2 (6 bases). The CDR3 spans 15 residues. V was trimmed by 0 bases and J by 2 bases, leaving 14 bases between them. The germline V gene has CDR1 GTSNPN and CDR2 SVGIG (reference sequence). CDR3 sequence (DNA): TGTGCCTGGAGTGTACGGGCTAGCGTTACCTACGAGCAGTACTTC. This sequence encodes CAWSVRASVTYEQYF.

This clone was counted a few times. At one boundary the junction diverges from the germline segment, which might be a read error. The rearrangement uses TRBV7-9 and TRBJ1-5, with unresolved D. The CDR3 has 12 amino acids. Per germline, CDR1 SEHNR and CDR2 FQNEAQ (reference sequence). The CDR3 sequence: CASSPLNEPQHF. The CDR3, as DNA: TGTGCCAGCAGCCCCCTCAATGAGCCCCAGCATTTT.

A single count supports this clone. This chain uses TRBV19 with TRBJ1-5; D gene unclear. V dropped 4 bases and J dropped 2 bases, with 9 bases sitting between them. This CDR3 has 14 residues. Per the germline V gene, CDR1 is LNHDA and CDR2 is SQIVND (reference sequence). CDR3 sequence (DNA): TGTGCCAGTAGTACGGAGGCGGGCAATCAGCCCCAGCATTTT. This translates into CASSTEAGNQPQHF.

The rearrangement links TRBV2 to TRBJ2-2; possibly TRBD1 or TRBD2 for D (5 bases each). Germline V gene data show CDR1 as SNHLY and CDR2 as FYNNEI. V was pared by 6 bases and J by 8 bases, with 16 bases between. The CDR3 has 14 residues. CDR3 DNA sequence: TGTGCCAGCAGCTGGGACGGAAACCCTGGGGAGCTGTTTTTT. Residues: CASSWDGNPGELFF.

The chain has TRBV5-6 and TRBJ1-5; the D is unclear. Trimming left V 1 base short and J 0 bases short, with 8 bases between. The CDR3 is 15 amino acids. Looked up from germline, CDR1 is SGHDT and CDR2 is YYEEEE. CDR3 nucleotides: TGTGCCAGCAGCTTGAGGGATTATAGCAATCAGCCCCAGCATTTT. It is translated as CASSLRDYSNQPQHF.

This chain uses TRBV7-3 with TRBJ2-2; D perhaps matches TRBD2 (7 bases). The CDR3 is 14 residues long. Trimming pared 5 bases from V and 5 bases from J, leaving 12 bases between. CDR1 is SGHTA, CDR2 FQGTGA, per germline. The CDR3 loop is CASSVQGGTGELFF. The CDR3 bases are TGTGCCAGCAGCGTACAGGGAGGGACCGGGGAGCTGTTTTTT.

The rearrangement links TRBV5-6 to TRBJ2-1, with 13 nucleotides matching TRBD2. Germline lookup yields CDR1 SGHDT and CDR2 YYEEEE. CDR3 length: 17 amino acids. V dropped 9 bases and J dropped 0; count of bases not matched to a gene: 9. The CDR3 DNA follows: TGTGCCACCGCGACTAGCGGGAGGCCTAGCTCCTACAATGAGCAGTTCTTC. Amino acids: CATATSGRPSSYNEQFF.

DNA of the CDR3: TGTGCCAGCAGCTTACACACCGGGGAGCTGTTTTTT. Encoded protein: CASSLHTGELFF. V gene TRBV11-3 combines with J gene TRBJ2-2, with no clear D. This CDR3 comprises 12 residues. Germline V gene lookup returns CDR1 SGHNT and CDR2 YENEEA. V dropped 2 bases and J dropped 3 bases, with 1 base sitting between them.

The chain combines TRBV15 with TRBJ1-1, with unresolved D. The CDR3 is 15 residues long. Germline CDR1 LNHNV, CDR2 YYDKDF (reference sequence). Trimming removed 0 bases at V and 4 bases at J, with 12 bases between. CDR3 in amino acids: CATSRDLGRATEAFF. CDR3 nucleotides: TGTGCCACCAGCAGAGACCTCGGCCGGGCCACTGAAGCTTTCTTT.

The chain recombines TRBV7-9 with TRBJ1-1, with unresolved D. Trimming shortened V by 5 bases and J by 1 base, and 8 bases separated the two germline ends. The CDR3 consists of 13 residues. CDR1 and CDR2 (germline): SEHNR, FQNEAQ (reference sequence). DNA for the CDR3: TGTGCCAGCAGCCATGACGGGAACACTGAAGCTTTCTTT. This translates into CASSHDGNTEAFF.

The V and J genes are TRBV29-1 and TRBJ1-2; no firm D call. Looked up from germline, CDR1 is SQVTM and CDR2 is ANQGSEA. Trimming removed 4 bases from V and 4 bases from J, with 7 bases in between. This CDR3 has 11 amino acids. The CDR3, as DNA: TGCAGCGTTGCACAGATCTATGGCTACACCTTC. Amino acids: CSVAQIYGYTF.

V gene TRBV2 combines with J gene TRBJ2-5, with D perhaps matching TRBD1 or TRBD2 (6 bases each). Between the trimmed V and J ends, which lost 4 bases and 4 bases, there was a span of 13 bases. The CDR3 is made up of 14 amino acids. CDR1 is SNHLY and CDR2 is FYNNEI in the germline V gene. The DNA of the CDR3 is TGTGCCAGCAGTGTCGTCAGGGGAGGAGAGACCCAGTACTTC. The encoded protein is CASSVVRGGETQYF. The variable domain in full, completed from reference TRBV2 and TRBJ2-5, reads EPEVTQTPSHQVTQMGQEVILRCVPISNHLYFYWYRQILGQKVEFLVSFYNNEISEKSEIFDDQFSVERPDGSNFTLKIRSTKLEDSAMYFCASSVVRGGETQYFGPGTRLLVL.

The rearrangement links TRBV30 to TRBJ2-7; a possible D gene is TRBD1 (6 bases). Between the trimmed V and J ends, which lost 6 bases and 2 bases, there was a span of 17 bases. The germline CDR1 and CDR2 sequences are GTSNPN and SVGIG (reference sequence). The CDR3 sequence is 14 residues long. This CDR3 is CACDFVGQTYEQYF. The CDR3 DNA sequence: TGTGCCTGCGATTTCGTGGGACAAACCTACGAGCAGTACTTC.

V is TRBV7-6 and J is TRBJ1-3; the D gene is possibly TRBD1 (5 bases). Germline V gene lookup returns CDR1 SGHVS and CDR2 FNYEAQ. Deletions cut 0 bases from V and 0 bases from J, with 15 bases between. CDR3 length equals 18 residues. CDR3 coding DNA: TGTGCCAGCAGCTTAGCGCCGCCAGGGCTAGACTCTGGAAACACCATATATTTT. This encodes CASSLAPPGLDSGNTIYF.

The chain is built from TRBV27 and TRBJ1-2; 8 nucleotides align to TRBD1. In germline, CDR1 is MNHEY, CDR2 SMNVEV (reference sequence). Trimming at V came to 3 bases and at J to 1 base, leaving 13 bases not matched to a gene. The CDR3 contains 18 residues. The CDR3 coding sequence is TGTGCCAGCAGTTTCACAGGGGCCCAGGGGGCCTATAACTATGGCTACACCTTC. Translated: CASSFTGAQGAYNYGYTF.

The rearrangement uses TRBV4-1 and TRBJ2-6; 8 bases are a match to TRBD1. Germline V gene sequence: CDR1 MGHRA, CDR2 YSYEKL. The CDR3 runs 17 residues. V gave up 0 bases and J gave up 10 bases; unmatched junction bases: 11. CDR3 protein: CASSQDPPTGVVNVLTF. In DNA form, the CDR3 reads TGCGCCAGCAGCCAAGATCCTCCGACAGGGGTAGTTAACGTCCTGACTTTC.

This clone has a single count. The chain employs TRBV28 and TRBJ1-4; no clear D gene. The CDR3 loop spans 14 amino acids. CDR1 is MDHEN, CDR2 SYDVKM, per germline. V lost 5 bases and J lost 10, with 17 bases in between. CDR3 sequence (DNA): TGTGCCAGCAGTCCCCAGGCCCGGGGTGGAAAACTGTTTTTT. It specifies CASSPQARGGKLFF. Full variable domain (remainder filled in from reference TRBV28 and TRBJ1-4): DVKVTQSSRYLVKRTGEKVFLECVQDMDHENMFWYRQDPGLGLRLIYFSYDVKMKEKGDIPEGYSVSREKKERFSLILESASTNQTSMYLCASSPQARGGKLFFGSGTQLSVL.

This clone has only one observation. The rearrangement joins TRBV27 to TRBJ1-2; 7 positions agree with TRBD1. The ends lost 5 bases at V and 3 bases at J; junction bases unmatched: 12. The V gene's germline CDR1 is MNHEY and CDR2 SMNVEV (reference sequence). The CDR3 runs 16 residues. The DNA for the CDR3 is TGTGCCAGCAGTCTATACGGGGGCAGGGGGGACTATGGCTACACCTTC. Protein sequence: CASSLYGGRGDYGYTF.

V usage is TRBV2 and J usage is TRBJ2-1; 9 bases map to TRBD1. Germline-derived CDR1 and CDR2 are SNHLY and FYNNEI. Trimming removed 6 bases from V and 9 bases from J; junction bases left unmatched: 9. There are 14 residues in the CDR3. CDR3 nucleotide sequence: TGTGCCAGCAGGGACAGGGGTGGGTTCGGTGAGCAGTTCTTC. Translated, it gives CASRDRGGFGEQFF. Full variable domain (missing parts from reference TRBV2 and TRBJ2-1): EPEVTQTPSHQVTQMGQEVILRCVPISNHLYFYWYRQILGQKVEFLVSFYNNEISEKSEIFDDQFSVERPDGSNFTLKIRSTKLEDSAMYFCASRDRGGFGEQFFGPGTRLTVL.

The CDR3 region has the DNA TGTGCCAGCAGCTCTGGGACAGGGGGGCGTGTAGATACGCAGTATTTT. It translates to CASSSGTGGRVDTQYF. The J gene is TRBJ2-3, the V gene TRBV7-2; TRBD1 matches at 11 bases. J was trimmed by 5 bases and V by 4 bases; bases with no gene match: 8. The CDR3 has 16 residues. Germline V gene data show CDR1 as SGHTA and CDR2 as FQGNSA.